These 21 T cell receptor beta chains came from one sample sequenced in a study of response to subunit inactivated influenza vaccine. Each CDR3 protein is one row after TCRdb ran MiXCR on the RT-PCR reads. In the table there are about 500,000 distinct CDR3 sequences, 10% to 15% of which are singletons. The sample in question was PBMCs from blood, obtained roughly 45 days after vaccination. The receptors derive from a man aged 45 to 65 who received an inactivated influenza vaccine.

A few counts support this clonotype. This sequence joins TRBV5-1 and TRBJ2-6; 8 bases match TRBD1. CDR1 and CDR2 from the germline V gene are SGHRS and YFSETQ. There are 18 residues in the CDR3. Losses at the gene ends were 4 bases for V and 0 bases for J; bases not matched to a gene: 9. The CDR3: CASSRRTGTFSGANVLTF. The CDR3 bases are TGCGCCAGCAGCAGACGGACAGGGACTTTCTCTGGGGCCAACGTCCTGACTTTC.

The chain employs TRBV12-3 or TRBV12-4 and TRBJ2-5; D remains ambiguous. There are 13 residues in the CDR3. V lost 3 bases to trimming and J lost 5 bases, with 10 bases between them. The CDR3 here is CASSFQRRETQYF. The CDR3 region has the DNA TGTGCCAGCAGTTTCCAACGACGGGAGACCCAGTACTTC.

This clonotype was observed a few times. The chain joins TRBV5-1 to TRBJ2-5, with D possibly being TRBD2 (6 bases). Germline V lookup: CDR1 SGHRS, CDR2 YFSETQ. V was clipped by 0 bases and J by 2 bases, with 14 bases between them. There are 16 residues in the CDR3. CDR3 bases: TGCGCCAGCAGCTTGGGATTCGCGACTAGGCAAGAGACCCAGTACTTC. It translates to CASSLGFATRQETQYF. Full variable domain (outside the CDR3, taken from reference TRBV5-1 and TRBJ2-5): KAGVTQTPRYLIKTRGQQVTLSCSPISGHRSVSWYQQTPGQGLQFLFEYFSETQRNKGNFPGRFSGRQFSNSRSEMNVSTLELGDSALYLCASSLGFATRQETQYFGPGTRLLVL.

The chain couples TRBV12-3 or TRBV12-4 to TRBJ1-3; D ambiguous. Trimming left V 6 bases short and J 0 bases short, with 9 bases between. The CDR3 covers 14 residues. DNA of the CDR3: TGTGCCAGCAGCTCCCGTTCCTCTGGAAACACCATATATTTT. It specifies CASSSRSSGNTIYF.

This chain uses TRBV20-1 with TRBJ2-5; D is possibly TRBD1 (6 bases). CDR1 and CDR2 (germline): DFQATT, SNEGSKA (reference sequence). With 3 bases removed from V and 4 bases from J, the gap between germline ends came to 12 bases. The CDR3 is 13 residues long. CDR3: CSARSRGAETQYF. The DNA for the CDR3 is TGCAGTGCTAGGTCCAGGGGTGCAGAGACCCAGTACTTC.

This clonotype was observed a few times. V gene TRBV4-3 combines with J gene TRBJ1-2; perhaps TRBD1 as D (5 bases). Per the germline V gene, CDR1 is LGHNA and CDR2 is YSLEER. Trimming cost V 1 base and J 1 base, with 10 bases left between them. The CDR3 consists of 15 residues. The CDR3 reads CASSQGRDSNYGYTF. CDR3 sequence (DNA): TGCGCCAGCAGCCAAGGTCGCGACAGTAACTATGGCTACACCTTC.

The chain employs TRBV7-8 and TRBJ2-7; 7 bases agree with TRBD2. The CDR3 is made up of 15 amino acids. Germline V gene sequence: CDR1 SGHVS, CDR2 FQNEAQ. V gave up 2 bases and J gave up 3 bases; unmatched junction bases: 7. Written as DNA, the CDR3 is TGTGCCAGCAGCTTATTGGGAGGGTCGCACTACGAGCAGTACTTC. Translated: CASSLLGGSHYEQYF.

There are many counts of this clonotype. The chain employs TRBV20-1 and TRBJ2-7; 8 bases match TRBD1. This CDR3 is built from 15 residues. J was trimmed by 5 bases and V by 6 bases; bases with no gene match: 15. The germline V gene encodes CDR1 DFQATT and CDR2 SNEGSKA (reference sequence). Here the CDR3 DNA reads TGCAGTGCCGGGGGTAGGACAGGGAATATCCACGAGCAGTACTTC. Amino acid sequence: CSAGGRTGNIHEQYF.

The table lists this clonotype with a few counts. CDR3 loop: CASSGGTGKSYEQYF. CDR3 coding DNA: TGTGCCAGCAGCGGCGGGACAGGGAAATCCTACGAGCAGTACTTC. This chain connects TRBV7-2 to TRBJ2-7; the match to TRBD1 covers 9 bases. The length of the CDR3 is 15 residues. Germline V gives CDR1 SGHTA, CDR2 FQGNSA. V lost 5 bases to trimming and J lost 1 base; unmatched junction nucleotides: 6. Filled out from reference TRBV7-2 and TRBJ2-7, the complete variable domain reads GAGVSQSPSNKVTEKGKDVELRCDPISGHTALYWYRQSLGQGLEFLIYFQGNSAPDKSGLPSDRFSAERTGGSVSTLTIQRTQQEDSAVYLCASSGGTGKSYEQYFGPGTRLTVT.

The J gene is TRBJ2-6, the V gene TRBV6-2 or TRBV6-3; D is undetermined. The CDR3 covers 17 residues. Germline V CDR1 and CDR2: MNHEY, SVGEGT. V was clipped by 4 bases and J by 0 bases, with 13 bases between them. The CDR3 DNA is TGTGCCAGCAGTTTAGGCGTCTATAGCTCTGGGGCCAACGTCCTGACTTTC. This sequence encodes CASSLGVYSSGANVLTF.

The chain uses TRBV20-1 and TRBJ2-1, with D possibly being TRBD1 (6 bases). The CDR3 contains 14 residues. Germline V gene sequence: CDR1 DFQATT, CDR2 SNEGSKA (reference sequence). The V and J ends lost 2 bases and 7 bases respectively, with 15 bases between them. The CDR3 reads CSARTGIKGNEQFF. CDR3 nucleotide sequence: TGCAGTGCTAGAACAGGGATCAAAGGGAATGAGCAGTTCTTC.

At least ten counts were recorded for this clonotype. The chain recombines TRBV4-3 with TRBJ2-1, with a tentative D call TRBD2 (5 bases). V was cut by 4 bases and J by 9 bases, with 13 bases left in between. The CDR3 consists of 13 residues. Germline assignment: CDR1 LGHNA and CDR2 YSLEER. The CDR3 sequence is CASSRRETGEQFF. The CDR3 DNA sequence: TGCGCCAGCAGCCGAAGGGAGACGGGTGAGCAGTTCTTC.

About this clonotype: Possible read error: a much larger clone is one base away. CDR3 region: CIVDQGPYEQYF. DNA for the CDR3: TGCATCGTTGATCAGGGGCCCTACGAGCAGTACTTC. The chain couples TRBV29-1 to TRBJ2-7; possible D gene TRBD1, 6 bases. Germline CDR1 is SQVTM and CDR2 is ANQGSEA. The CDR3 contains 12 residues.

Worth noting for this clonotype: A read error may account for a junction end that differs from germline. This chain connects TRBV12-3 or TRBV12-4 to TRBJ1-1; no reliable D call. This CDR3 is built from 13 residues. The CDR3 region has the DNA TGTGCCAGTAGTTTGGGGTGGGTTTCTGAAGCTTTCTTT. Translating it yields CASSLGWVSEAFF.

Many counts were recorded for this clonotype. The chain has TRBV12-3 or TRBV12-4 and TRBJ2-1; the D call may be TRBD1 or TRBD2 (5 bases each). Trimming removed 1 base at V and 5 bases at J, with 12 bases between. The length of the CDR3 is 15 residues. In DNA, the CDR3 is TGTGCCAGCAGTTTAGGATGGGACCGACACAATGAGCAGTTCTTC. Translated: CASSLGWDRHNEQFF.

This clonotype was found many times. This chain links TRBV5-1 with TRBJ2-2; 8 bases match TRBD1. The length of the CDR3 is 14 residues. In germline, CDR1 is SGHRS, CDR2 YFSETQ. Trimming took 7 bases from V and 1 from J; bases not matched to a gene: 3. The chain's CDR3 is CASDRGENTGELFF. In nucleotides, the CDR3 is TGCGCCAGCGACAGGGGCGAGAACACCGGGGAGCTGTTTTTT. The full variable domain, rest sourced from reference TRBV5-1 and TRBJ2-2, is KAGVTQTPRYLIKTRGQQVTLSCSPISGHRSVSWYQQTPGQGLQFLFEYFSETQRNKGNFPGRFSGRQFSNSRSEMNVSTLELGDSALYLCASDRGENTGELFFGEGSRLTVL.

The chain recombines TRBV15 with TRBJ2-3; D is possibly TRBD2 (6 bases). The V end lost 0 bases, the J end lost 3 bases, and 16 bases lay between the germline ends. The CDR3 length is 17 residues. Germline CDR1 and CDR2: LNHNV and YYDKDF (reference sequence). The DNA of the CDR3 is TGTGCCACCAGCAGAGAGGGGCTAGCGACTACAACAGATACGCAGTATTTT. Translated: CATSREGLATTTDTQYF.

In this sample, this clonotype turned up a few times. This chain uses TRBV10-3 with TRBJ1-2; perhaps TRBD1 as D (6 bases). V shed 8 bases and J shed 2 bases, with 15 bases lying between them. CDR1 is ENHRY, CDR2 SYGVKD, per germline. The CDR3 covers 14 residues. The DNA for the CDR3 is TGTGCCATCCACGGACAGAATGGGAACTATGGCTACACCTTC. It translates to CAIHGQNGNYGYTF.

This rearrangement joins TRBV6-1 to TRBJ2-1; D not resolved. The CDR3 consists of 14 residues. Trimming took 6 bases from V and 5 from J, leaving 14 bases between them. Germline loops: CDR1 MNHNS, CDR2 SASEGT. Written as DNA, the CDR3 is TGTGCCAGCAGAGAGAACGGGCTTAACAATGAGCAGTTCTTC. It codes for CASRENGLNNEQFF.

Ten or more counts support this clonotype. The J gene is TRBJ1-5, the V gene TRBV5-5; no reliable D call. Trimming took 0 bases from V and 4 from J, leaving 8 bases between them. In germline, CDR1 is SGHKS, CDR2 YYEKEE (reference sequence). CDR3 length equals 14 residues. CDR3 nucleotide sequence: TGTGCCAGCAGCTTGGCTATGGTGAATCAGCCCCAGCATTTT. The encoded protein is CASSLAMVNQPQHF. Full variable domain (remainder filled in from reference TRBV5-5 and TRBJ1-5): DAGVTQSPTHLIKTRGQQVTLRCSPISGHKSVSWYQQVLGQGPQFIFQYYEKEERGRGNFPDRFSARQFPNYSSELNVNALLLGDSALYLCASSLAMVNQPQHFGDGTRLSIL.

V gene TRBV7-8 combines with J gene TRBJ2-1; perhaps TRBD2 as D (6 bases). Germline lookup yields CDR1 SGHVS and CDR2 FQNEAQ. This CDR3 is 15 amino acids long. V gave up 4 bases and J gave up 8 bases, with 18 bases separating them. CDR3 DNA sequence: TGTGCCAGCAGCTGGGGCGGGGTCCTTTGGGATGAGCAGTTCTTC. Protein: CASSWGGVLWDEQFF. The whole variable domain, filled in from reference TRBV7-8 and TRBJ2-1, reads GAGVSQSPRYKVAKRGQDVALRCDPISGHVSLFWYQQALGQGPEFLTYFQNEAQLDKSGLPSDRFFAERPEGSVSTLKIQRTQQEDSAVYLCASSWGGVLWDEQFFGPGTRLTVL.